This T cell receptor beta chain is from a study of CD8 T cells in Susac syndrome. About this clonotype itself: Its target is not known.

Study outcomes and limitations: The study's TCR sequencing and HLA analysis covered a relatively small number of individuals, and the study acknowledged this.

This CDR3 comprises 15 residues. V lost 4 bases to trimming and J lost 0 bases, with 9 bases between them. The germline gives CDR1 LGHDT, CDR2 YNNKEL (reference sequence). The multiple sclerosis controls comprised treatment-naive patients whose relapsing-remitting disease was stable or active. In contrast to the negatively isolated CD8+ and CD4+ T cells, TEMRA cells were FACS-enriched. Reverse transcription used about 0.45 to 1 ug RNA and random hexamers. MiXCR was run by TCRdb on the immunoSEQ multiplex PCR reads, yielding one entry per CDR3 protein. Of more than 250,000 distinct CDR3 sequences in the sample, 92% were seen once.

V and J are TRBV3-1 and TRBJ1-4; D is unclear. The receptor was isolated from a human donor with multiple sclerosis. Sequences were obtained from CD4+ T cells from PBMCs. Written as DNA, the CDR3 is TGTGCCAGCAGCCCTCGAGTTGCAACTAATGAAAAACTGTTTTTT. This translates into CASSPRVATNEKLFF.